Given below is one TCR beta chain in context. Its antigen is unknown. There were only healthy Caucasians among the donors. The entry originates in a study of identical twins. TCRdb itself ran the 5' RACE reads through MiXCR, one entry per CDR3 protein. The profile covers about 200,000 distinct CDR3 sequences, with around 9.6% appearing a single time and 4% to 6% taken by the ten largest. Study findings and constraints: There were fewer insertions in abundant cord blood beta clonotypes, but memory repertoires showed no such pattern. The study found that models underestimated out-of-frame TCR alpha sharing in monozygotic twins.

Germline loops: CDR1 DFQATT, CDR2 SNEGSKA (reference sequence). V was clipped by 2 bases and J by 2 bases; unmatched bases: 5. The CDR3 is 14 amino acids. This TCR derives from a young woman in good health. The sequencing input was memory (CD45RO+) T cells sorted from blood. This sequence joins TRBV20-1 and TRBJ2-7, with 8 bases aligning to TRBD2. The CDR3 DNA is TGCAGTGCTAGATCGGCGCGGGAGGCCTACGAGCAGTACTTC. Translated: CSARSAREAYEQYF.